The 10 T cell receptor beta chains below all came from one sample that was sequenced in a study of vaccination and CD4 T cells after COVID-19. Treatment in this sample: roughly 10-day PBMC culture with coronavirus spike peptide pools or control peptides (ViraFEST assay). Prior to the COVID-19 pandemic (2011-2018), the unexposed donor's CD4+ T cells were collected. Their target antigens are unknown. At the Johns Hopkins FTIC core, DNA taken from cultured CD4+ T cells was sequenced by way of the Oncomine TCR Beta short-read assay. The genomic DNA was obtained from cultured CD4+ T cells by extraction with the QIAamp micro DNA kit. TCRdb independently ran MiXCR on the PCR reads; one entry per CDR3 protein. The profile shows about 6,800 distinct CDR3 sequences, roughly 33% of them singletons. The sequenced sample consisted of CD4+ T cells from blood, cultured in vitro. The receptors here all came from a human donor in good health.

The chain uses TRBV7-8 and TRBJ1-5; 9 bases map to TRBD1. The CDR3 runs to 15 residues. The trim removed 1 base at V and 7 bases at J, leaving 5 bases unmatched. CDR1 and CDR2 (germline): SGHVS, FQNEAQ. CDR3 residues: CASSLGGQGRQPQHF. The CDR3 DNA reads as TGTGCCAGCAGCTTAGGGGGACAGGGCCGACAGCCCCAGCATTTT.

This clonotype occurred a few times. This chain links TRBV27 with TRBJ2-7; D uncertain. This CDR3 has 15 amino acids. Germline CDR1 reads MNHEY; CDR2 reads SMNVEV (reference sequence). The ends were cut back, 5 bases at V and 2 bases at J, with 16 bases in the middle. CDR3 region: CASSPPLGIAYEQYF. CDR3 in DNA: TGTGCCAGCAGTCCCCCACTGGGGATTGCCTACGAGCAGTACTTC.

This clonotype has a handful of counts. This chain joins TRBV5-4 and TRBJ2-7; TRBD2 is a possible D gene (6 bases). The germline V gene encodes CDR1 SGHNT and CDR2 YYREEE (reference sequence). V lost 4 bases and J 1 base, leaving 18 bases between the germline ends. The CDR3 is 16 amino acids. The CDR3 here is CASSLPRAGRSYEQYF. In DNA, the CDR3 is TGTGCCAGCAGCCTCCCTCGGGCAGGGAGGTCCTACGAGCAGTACTTC.

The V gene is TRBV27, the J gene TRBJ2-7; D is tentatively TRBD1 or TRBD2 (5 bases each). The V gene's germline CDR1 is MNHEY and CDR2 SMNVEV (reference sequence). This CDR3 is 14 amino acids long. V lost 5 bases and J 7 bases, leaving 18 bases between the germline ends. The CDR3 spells CASSRTPGLYEQYF. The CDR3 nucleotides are TGTGCCAGCAGTCGGACACCGGGGCTATATGAGCAGTACTTC.

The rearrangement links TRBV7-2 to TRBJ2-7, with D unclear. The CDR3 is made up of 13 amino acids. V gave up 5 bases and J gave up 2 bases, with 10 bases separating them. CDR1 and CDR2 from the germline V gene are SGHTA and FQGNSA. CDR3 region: CASSTTGPYEQYF. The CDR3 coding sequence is TGTGCCAGCAGCACAACTGGCCCCTACGAGCAGTACTTC.

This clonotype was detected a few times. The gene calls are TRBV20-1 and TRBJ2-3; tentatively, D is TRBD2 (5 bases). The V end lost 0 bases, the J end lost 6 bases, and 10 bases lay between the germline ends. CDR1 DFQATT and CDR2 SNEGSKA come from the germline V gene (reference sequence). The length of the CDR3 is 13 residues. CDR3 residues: CSARDYRGDTQYF. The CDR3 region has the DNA TGCAGTGCTAGAGATTATCGAGGGGATACGCAGTATTTT.

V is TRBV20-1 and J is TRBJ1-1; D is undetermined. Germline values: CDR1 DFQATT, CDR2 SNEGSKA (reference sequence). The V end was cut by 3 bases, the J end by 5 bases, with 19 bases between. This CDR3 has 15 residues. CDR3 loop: CSARPHTPGSTEAFF. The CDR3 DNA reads TGCAGTGCTAGGCCCCATACACCGGGTTCGACTGAAGCTTTCTTT.

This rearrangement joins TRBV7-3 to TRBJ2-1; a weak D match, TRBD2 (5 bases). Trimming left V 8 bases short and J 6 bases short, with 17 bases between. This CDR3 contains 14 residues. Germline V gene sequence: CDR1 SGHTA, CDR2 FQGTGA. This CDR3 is CASGISATSNEQFF. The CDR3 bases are TGTGCCAGCGGAATTAGCGCGACAAGCAATGAGCAGTTCTTC.

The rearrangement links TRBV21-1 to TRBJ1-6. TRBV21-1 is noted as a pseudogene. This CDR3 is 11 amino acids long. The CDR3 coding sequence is TGTAAGGCTGACTATAATTCACCCCTCCACTTT. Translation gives CKADYNSPLHF.

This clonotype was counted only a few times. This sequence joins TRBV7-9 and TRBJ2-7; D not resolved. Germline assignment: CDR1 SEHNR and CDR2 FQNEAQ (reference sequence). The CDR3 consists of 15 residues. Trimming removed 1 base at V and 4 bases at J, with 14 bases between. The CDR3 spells CASSLDGVLSYEQYF. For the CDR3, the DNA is TGTGCCAGCAGCTTAGACGGTGTGTTGTCGTACGAGCAGTACTTC.